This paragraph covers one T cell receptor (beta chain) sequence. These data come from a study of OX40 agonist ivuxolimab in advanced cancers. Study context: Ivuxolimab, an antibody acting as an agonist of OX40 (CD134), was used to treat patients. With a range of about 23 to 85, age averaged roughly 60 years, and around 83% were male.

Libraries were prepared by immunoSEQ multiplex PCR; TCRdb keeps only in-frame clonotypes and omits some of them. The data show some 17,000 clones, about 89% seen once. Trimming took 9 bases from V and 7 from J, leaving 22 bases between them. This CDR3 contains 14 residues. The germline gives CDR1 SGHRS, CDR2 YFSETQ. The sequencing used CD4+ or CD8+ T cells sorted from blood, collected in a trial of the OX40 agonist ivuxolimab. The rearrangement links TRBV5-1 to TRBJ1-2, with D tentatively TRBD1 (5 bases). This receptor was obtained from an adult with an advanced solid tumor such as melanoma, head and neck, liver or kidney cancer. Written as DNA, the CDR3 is TGCGCCACGCGCACCGGGACGGTCCATGTTGGCTACACCTTC. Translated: CATRTGTVHVGYTF.